This paragraph reports one T cell receptor (beta chain). This entry belongs to a study of blood T cell repertoires in COVID-19. Across the study: COVID-19 samples from acute and convalescent phases originated in the United States, Italy and Spain.

Original analysis: Amplifying reference gene primers gave estimates of nucleated cell counts. Here immunoSEQ multiplex PCR was the method, and the copy in TCRdb shows in-frame clones only, minus some. D and trimming come from the DNA, and the V and J calls and clone size come from that table. The data contain fewer than 250,000 clones, around four fifths of them singletons. V lost 8 bases to trimming and J lost 4 bases, with 9 bases between them. The CDR3 is 12 residues long. Per the germline V gene, CDR1 is LNHDA and CDR2 is SQIVND (reference sequence). The V call is TRBV19, the J call TRBJ1-3; D ambiguous. Source material: peripheral blood. The origin of this receptor is a human donor in a cohort sampled during active COVID-19. CDR3 sequence reads: CASQTEGNTIYF. The CDR3 bases are TGTGCCAGTCAGACGGAGGGAAACACCATATATTTT.